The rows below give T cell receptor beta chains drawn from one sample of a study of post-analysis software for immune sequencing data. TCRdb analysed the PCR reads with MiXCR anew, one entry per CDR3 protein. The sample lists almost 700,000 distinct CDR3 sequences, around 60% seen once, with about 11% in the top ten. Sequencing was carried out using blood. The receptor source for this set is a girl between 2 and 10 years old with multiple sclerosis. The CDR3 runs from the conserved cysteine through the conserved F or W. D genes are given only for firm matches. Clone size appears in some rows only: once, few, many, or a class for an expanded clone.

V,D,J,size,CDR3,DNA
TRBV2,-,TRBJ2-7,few,CASDMRDSPTYEQYF,TGTGCCAGTGACATGCGAGATTCCCCTACCTACGAGCAGTACTTC
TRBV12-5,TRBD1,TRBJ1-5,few,CASGPTGQGANQPQHF,TGTGCTAGTGGTCCTACCGGACAGGGGGCTAATCAGCCCCAGCATTTT
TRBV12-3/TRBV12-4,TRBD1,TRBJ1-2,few,CASSAGGAGYGYTF,TGTGCCAGCAGCGCAGGGGGCGCCGGCTATGGCTACACCTTC
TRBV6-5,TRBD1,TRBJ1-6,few,CASSPGTGYNSPLHF,TGTGCCAGCAGCCCCGGGACAGGTTATAATTCACCCCTCCACTTT
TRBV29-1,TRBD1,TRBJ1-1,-,CSVHHRGWNTEAFF,TGCAGCGTTCACCACAGGGGTTGGAACACTGAAGCTTTCTTT
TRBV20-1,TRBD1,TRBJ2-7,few,CSAGTGGAWEQYF,TGCAGTGCTGGGACAGGGGGCGCGTGGGAGCAGTACTTC
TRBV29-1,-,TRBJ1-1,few,CSVEWGEDTEAFF,TGCAGCGTTGAATGGGGCGAAGACACTGAAGCTTTCTTT
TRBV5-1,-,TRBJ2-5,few,CASSPWISETQYF,TGCGCCAGCAGCCCATGGATAAGCGAGACCCAGTACTTC
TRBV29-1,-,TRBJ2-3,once,CSVVGSVTDTQYF,TGCAGCGTTGTGGGGAGCGTCACAGATACGCAGTATTTT
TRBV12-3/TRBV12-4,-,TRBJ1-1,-,CASSFTSLSNTEAFF,TGTGCCAGCAGCTTTACGTCACTTTCGAACACTGAAGCTTTCTTT
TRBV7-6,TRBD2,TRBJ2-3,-,CASSLALAERTQYF,TGTGCCAGCAGCTTAGCACTAGCGGAGAGGACGCAGTATTTT
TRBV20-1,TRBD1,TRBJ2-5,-,CSARIFTGGDETQYF,TGCAGTGCTAGGATCTTCACAGGGGGCGATGAGACCCAGTACTTC
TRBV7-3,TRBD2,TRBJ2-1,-,CASSPITPGTSGNLSLRNEQFF,TGTGCCAGCAGTCCTATTACCCCCGGGACTAGCGGGAACCTTTCCCTTCGGAATGAGCAGTTCTTC
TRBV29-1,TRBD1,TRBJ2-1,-,CSVTRQGVYNEQFF,TGCAGCGTTACCCGACAGGGGGTTTACAATGAGCAGTTCTTC
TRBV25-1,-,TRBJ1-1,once,CASSDGGRGGTEAFF,TGTGCCAGCAGTGATGGAGGGCGGGGGGGGACTGAAGCTTTCTTT
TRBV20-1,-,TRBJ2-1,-,CSARDPRNEQFF,TGCAGTGCTAGAGATCCCCGGAATGAGCAGTTCTTC
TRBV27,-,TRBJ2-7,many,CASSPTGSYEQYF,TGTGCCAGCAGTCCAACAGGGTCCTACGAGCAGTACTTC
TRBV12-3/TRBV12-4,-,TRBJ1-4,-,CASSFGAGAGNEKLFF,TGTGCCAGCAGTTTTGGGGCAGGGGCCGGAAATGAAAAACTGTTTTTT
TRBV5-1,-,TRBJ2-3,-,CASIAGDTQYF,TGCGCCAGCATCGCGGGGGATACGCAGTATTTT
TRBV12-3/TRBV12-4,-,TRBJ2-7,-,CASSFANPYEQYF,TGTGCCAGCAGTTTTGCTAACCCCTACGAGCAGTACTTC
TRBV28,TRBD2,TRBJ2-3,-,CASSFGTSGSWDTQYF,TGTGCCAGCAGTTTCGGGACTAGCGGGAGTTGGGATACGCAATATTTT
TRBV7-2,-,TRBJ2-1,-,CASAGPPHIEQFF,TGTGCCAGCGCGGGCCCTCCTCACATAGAGCAGTTCTTC
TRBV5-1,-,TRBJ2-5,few,CASSVDSLETQYF,TGCGCCAGCAGCGTGGACTCTTTGGAGACCCAGTACTTC
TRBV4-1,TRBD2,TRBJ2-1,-,CASSQGPPTSGRGDEQFF,TGCGCCAGCAGCCAAGGCCCGCCGACTAGCGGGAGGGGGGATGAGCAGTTCTTC
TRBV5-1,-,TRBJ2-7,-,CASSNAAGSYEQYF,TGCGCCAGCAGTAACGCGGCAGGTTCCTACGAGCAGTACTTC
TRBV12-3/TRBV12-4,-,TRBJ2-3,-,CATTSGSTDTQYF,TGTGCCACGACGAGCGGTAGCACAGATACGCAGTATTTT
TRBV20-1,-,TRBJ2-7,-,CSALREGASYEQYF,TGCAGTGCCCTCCGTGAAGGGGCCTCCTACGAGCAGTACTTC
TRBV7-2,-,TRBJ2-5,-,CASRSPEETQYF,TGTGCCAGCAGATCCCCAGAGGAGACCCAGTACTTC
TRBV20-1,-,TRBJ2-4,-,CSARDSREAKNIQYF,TGCAGTGCTAGAGATTCCAGGGAAGCCAAAAACATTCAGTACTTC
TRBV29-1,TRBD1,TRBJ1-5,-,CSVSGRQGDQPQHF,TGCAGCGTCTCCGGGAGACAGGGGGACCAGCCCCAGCATTTT
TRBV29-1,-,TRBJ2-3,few,CSADLDTQYF,TGCAGCGCCGACTTGGATACGCAGTATTTT
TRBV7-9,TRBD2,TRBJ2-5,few,CASSLYGGETQYF,TGTGCCAGCAGCTTATACGGGGGGGAGACCCAGTACTTC
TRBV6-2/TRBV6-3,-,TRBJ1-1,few,CASRAGWNTEAFF,TGTGCCAGCAGAGCAGGGTGGAATACTGAAGCTTTCTTT
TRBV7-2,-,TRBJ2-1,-,CASSSPLGEKFF,TGTGCCAGCAGCTCCCCGTTAGGCGAGAAGTTCTTC
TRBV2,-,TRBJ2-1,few,CASSENQGGSYNEQFF,TGTGCCAGCAGTGAAAACCAGGGGGGCTCCTACAATGAGCAGTTCTTC
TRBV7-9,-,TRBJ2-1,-,CASSLVGSGPHNEQFF,TGTGCCAGCAGCTTAGTGGGATCTGGACCGCACAATGAGCAGTTCTTC
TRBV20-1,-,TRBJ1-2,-,CSARDYGKGPRYGYTF,TGCAGTGCTAGAGATTACGGCAAGGGGCCTAGGTATGGCTACACCTTC
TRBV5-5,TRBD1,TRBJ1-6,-,CASRPGGKSTYNSPLHF,TGTGCCAGCAGGCCAGGGGGAAAGTCGACCTATAATTCACCCCTCCACTTT
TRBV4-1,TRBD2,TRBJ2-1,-,CASSPSGTSTFNEQFF,TGCGCCAGCAGCCCTTCCGGGACTAGCACTTTCAATGAGCAGTTCTTC
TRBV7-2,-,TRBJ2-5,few,CASSLAVWQRKETQYF,TGTGCCAGCAGCTTAGCAGTATGGCAGCGGAAAGAGACCCAGTACTTC
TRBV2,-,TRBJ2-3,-,CASSESADTQYF,TGTGCCAGCAGTGAAAGCGCAGATACGCAGTATTTT
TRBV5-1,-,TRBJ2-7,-,CASSLSPSLEQYF,TGCGCCAGCAGCTTGTCGCCTAGCCTCGAGCAGTACTTC
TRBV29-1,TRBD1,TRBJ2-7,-,CSVFDRGPYEQYF,TGCAGCGTTTTTGACAGGGGGCCCTACGAGCAGTACTTC
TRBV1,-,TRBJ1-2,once,CTSSRDSRQVSGYTF,TGCACCAGCAGCCGGGACAGCCGGCAAGTATCTGGCTACACCTTC
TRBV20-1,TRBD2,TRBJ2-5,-,CSAGTSGSGGETQYF,TGCAGTGCTGGGACTAGCGGGAGTGGTGGAGAGACCCAGTACTTC